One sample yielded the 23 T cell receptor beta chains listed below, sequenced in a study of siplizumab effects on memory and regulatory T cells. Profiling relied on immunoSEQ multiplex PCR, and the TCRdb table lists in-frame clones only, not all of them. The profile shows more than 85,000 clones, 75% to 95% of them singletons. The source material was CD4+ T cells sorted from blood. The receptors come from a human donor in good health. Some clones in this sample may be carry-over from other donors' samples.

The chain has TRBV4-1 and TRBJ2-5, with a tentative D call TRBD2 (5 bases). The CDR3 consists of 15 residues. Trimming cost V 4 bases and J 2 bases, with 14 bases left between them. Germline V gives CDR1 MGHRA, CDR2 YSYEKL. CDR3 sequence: CASSLVGGRQETQYF. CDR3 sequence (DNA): TGCGCCAGCAGCCTTGTAGGAGGACGGCAAGAGACCCAGTACTTC.

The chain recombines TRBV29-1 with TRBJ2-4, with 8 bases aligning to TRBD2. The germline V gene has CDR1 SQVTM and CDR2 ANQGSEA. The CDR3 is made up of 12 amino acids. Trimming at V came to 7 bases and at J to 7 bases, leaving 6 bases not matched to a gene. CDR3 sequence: CSGWGGGNIQYF. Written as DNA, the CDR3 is TGCAGCGGGTGGGGCGGGGGGAACATTCAGTACTTC.

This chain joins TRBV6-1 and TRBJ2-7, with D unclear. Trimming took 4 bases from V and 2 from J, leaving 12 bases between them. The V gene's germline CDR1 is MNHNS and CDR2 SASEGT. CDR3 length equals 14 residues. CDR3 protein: CASSGPVRAYEQYF. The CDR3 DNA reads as TGTGCCAGCAGTGGGCCAGTAAGAGCCTACGAGCAGTACTTC.

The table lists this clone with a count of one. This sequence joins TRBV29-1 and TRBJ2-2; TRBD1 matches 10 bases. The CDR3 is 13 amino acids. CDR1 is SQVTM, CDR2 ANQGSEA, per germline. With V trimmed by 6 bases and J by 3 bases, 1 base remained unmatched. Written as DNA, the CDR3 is TGCAGCGTAGACAGGGGGCACACCGGGGAGCTGTTTTTT. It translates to CSVDRGHTGELFF.

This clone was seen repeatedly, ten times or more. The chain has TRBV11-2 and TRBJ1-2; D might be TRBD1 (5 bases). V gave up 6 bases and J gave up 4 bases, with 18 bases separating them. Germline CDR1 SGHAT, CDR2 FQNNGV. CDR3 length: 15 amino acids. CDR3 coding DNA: TGTGCCAGCAGTCGAGGGGCTGGACTTTTCTATGGCTACACCTTC. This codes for CASSRGAGLFYGYTF.

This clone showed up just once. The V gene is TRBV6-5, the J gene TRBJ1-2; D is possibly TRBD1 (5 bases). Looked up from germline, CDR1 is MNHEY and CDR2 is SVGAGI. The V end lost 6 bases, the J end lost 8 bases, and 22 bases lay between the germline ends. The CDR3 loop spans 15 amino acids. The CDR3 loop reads CASSFTSGARGGYTF. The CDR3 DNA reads TGTGCCAGCAGCTTTACGTCCGGGGCGCGTGGAGGCTACACCTTC.

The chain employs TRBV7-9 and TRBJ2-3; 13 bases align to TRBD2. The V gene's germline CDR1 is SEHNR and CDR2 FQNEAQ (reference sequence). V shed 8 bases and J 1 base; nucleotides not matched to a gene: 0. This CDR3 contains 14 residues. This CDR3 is CASGTSGGTDTQYF. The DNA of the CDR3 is TGTGCCAGCGGGACTAGCGGGGGCACAGATACGCAGTATTTT.

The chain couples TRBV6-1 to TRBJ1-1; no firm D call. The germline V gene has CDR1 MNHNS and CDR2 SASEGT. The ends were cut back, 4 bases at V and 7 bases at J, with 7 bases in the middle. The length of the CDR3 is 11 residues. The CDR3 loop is CASSAPIEAFF. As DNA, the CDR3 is TGTGCCAGCAGTGCCCCTATTGAAGCTTTCTTT.

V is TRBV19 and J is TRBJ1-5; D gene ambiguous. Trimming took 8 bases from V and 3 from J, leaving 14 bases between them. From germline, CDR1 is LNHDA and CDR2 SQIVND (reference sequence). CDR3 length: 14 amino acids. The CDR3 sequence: CASLFSGDNQPQHF. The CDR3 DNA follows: TGTGCCAGTTTGTTTTCGGGCGACAATCAGCCCCAGCATTTT.

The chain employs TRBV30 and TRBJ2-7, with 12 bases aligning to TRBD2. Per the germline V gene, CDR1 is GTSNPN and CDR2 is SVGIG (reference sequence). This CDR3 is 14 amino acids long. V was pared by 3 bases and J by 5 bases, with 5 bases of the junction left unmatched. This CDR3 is CAWRLAGGPHEQYF. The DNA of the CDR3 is TGTGCCTGGAGACTAGCGGGAGGTCCCCACGAGCAGTACTTC.

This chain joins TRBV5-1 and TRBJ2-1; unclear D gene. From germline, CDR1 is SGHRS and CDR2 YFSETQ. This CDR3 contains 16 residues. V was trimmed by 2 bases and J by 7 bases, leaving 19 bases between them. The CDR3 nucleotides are TGCGCCAGCAGCTTACTTCAGGCTAGACCTGGGAATGAGCAGTTCTTC. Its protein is CASSLLQARPGNEQFF.

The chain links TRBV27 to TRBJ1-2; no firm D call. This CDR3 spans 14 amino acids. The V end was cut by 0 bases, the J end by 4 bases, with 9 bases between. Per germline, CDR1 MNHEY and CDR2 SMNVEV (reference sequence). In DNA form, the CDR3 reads TGTGCCAGCAGTTTATCTGGGAATGGCTATGGCTACACCTTC. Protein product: CASSLSGNGYGYTF.

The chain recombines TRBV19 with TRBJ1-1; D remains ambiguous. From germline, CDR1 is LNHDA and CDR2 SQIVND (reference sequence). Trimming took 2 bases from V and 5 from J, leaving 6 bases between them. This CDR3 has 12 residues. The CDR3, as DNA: TGTGCCAGTAGTATAAGTATGACTGAAGCTTTCTTT. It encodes CASSISMTEAFF.

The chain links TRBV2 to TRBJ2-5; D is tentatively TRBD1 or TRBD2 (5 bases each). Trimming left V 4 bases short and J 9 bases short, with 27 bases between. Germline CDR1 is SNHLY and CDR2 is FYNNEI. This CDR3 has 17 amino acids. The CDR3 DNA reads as TGTGCCAGCAGTGTTAGTATCCGGGACGAATACTTGGGGGCCCAGTACTTC. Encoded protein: CASSVSIRDEYLGAQYF.

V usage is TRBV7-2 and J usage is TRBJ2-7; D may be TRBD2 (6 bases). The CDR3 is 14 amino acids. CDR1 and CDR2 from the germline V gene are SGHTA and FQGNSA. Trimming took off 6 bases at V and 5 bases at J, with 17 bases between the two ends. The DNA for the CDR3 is TGTGCCAGCAGTCCGGAGGGCAGGCTCAACGAGCAGTACTTC. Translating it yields CASSPEGRLNEQYF.

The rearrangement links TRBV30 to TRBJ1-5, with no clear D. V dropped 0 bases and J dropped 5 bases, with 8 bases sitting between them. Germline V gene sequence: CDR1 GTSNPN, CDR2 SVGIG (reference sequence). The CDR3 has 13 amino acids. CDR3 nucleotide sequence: TGTGCCTGGAGTGTACTTGGGGATCAGCCCCAGCATTTT. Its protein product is CAWSVLGDQPQHF.

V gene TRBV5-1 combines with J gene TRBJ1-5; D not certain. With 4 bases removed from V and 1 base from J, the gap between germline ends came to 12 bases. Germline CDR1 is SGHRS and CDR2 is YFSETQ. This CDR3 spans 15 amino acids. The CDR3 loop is CASSQIGGSNQPQHF. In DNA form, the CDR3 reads TGCGCCAGCAGCCAAATAGGAGGGAGCAATCAGCCCCAGCATTTT.

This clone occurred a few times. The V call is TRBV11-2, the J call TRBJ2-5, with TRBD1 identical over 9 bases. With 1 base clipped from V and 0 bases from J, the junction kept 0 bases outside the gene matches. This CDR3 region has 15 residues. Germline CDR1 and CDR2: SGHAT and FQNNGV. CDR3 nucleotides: TGTGCCAGCAGCTTAGGGGACAGGGACCAAGAGACCCAGTACTTC. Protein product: CASSLGDRDQETQYF.

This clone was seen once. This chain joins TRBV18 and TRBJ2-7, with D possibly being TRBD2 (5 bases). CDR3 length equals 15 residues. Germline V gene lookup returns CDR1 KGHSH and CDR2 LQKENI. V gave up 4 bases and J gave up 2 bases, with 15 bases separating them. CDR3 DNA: TGTGCCAGCTCACAGCGGACCCCACCTACCTACGAGCAGTACTTC. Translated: CASSQRTPPTYEQYF.

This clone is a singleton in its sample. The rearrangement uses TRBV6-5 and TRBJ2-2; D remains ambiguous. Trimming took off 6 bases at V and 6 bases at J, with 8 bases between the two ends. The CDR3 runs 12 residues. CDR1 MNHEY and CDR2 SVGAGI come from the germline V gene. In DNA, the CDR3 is TGTGCCAGCAGCGGTCGCGCCGGGGAGCTGTTTTTT. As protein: CASSGRAGELFF.

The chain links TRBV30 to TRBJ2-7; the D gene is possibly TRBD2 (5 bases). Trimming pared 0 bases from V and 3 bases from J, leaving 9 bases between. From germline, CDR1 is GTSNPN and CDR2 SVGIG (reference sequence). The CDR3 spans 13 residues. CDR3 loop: CAWSVFRGYEQYF. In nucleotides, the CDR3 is TGTGCCTGGAGTGTTTTCCGGGGCTACGAGCAGTACTTC.

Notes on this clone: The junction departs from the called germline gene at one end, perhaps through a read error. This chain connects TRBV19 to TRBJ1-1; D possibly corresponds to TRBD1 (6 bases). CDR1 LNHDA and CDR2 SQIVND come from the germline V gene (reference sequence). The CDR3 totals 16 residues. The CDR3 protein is CASSLEGLRGGTEAFF. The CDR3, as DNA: TGTGCCAGTAGTCTAGAGGGACTAAGGGGGGGGACTGAAGCTTTCTTT.

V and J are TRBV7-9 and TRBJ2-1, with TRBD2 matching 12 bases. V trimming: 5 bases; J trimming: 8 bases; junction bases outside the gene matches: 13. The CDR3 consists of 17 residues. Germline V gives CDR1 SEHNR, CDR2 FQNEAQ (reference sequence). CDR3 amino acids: CASSPSLAGGPRYEQFF. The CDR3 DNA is TGTGCCAGCAGCCCGTCCCTAGCGGGAGGGCCGAGATATGAGCAGTTCTTC. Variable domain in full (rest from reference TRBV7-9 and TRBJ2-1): DTGVSQNPRHKITKRGQNVTFRCDPISEHNRLYWYRQTLGQGPEFLTYFQNEAQLEKSRLLSDRFSAERPKGSFSTLEIQRTEQGDSAMYLCASSPSLAGGPRYEQFFGPGTRLTVL.